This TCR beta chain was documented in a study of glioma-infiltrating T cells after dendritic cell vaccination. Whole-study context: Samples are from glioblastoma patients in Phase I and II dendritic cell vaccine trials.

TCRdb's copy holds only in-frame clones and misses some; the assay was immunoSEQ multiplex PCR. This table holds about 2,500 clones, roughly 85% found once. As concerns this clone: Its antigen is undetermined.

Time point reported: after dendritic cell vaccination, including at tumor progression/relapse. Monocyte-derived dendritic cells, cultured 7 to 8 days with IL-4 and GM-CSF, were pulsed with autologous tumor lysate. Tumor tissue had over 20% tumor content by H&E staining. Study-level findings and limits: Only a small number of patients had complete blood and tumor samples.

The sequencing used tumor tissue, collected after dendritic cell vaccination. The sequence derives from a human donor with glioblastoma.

The CDR3 protein is CASSLDAGNQPQHF. Here the CDR3 DNA reads TGTGCCAGCAGCTTAGATGCGGGGAACCAGCCCCAGCATTTT. This chain connects TRBV7-2 to TRBJ1-5; no definite D call. The CDR3 runs 14 residues. Trimming took 1 base from V and 7 from J, leaving 11 bases between them. Per germline, CDR1 SGHTA and CDR2 FQGNSA.